The 21 T cell receptor beta chains below were found in one sample sequenced in a study of OX40 agonist ivuxolimab in advanced cancers. Produced via immunoSEQ multiplex PCR; TCRdb's table is partial and in-frame only. The sample shows about 63,000 clones, around 93% of them seen only once. Source: CD4+ or CD8+ T cells sorted from blood, taken in a trial of the OX40 agonist ivuxolimab. These receptors were taken from an adult with an advanced solid tumor such as melanoma, head and neck, liver or kidney cancer.

The chain combines TRBV20-1 with TRBJ2-7; weak D call: TRBD2 (5 bases). Trimming stripped 8 bases from V and 4 bases from J, with 12 bases between. The CDR3 has 11 residues. CDR1 is DFQATT, CDR2 SNEGSKA, per germline (reference sequence). CDR3 coding DNA: TGCAGTACCAGAAGGGAGTACGAGCAGTACTTC. This codes for CSTRREYEQYF.

The J gene is TRBJ2-7, the V gene TRBV7-2; 10 bases map to TRBD2. V lost 5 bases, J lost 4 bases, and 5 bases stayed unmatched. The CDR3 totals 14 residues. From germline, CDR1 is SGHTA and CDR2 FQGNSA. The CDR3 is CASSTGLAAYEQYF. Written as DNA, the CDR3 is TGTGCCAGCAGCACCGGACTAGCGGCATACGAGCAGTACTTC.

The chain couples TRBV15 to TRBJ1-4; TRBD1 matches 8 bases. The ends lost 5 bases at V and 5 bases at J; junction bases unmatched: 7. Germline V gene data show CDR1 as LNHNV and CDR2 as YYDKDF (reference sequence). CDR3 length: 15 residues. Here the CDR3 reads CATSGERQGNEKLFF. The DNA of the CDR3 is TGTGCCACCAGCGGGGAACGACAGGGGAATGAAAAACTGTTTTTT.

V is TRBV9 and J is TRBJ1-4; a possible D gene is TRBD1 (5 bases). CDR1 SGDLS and CDR2 YYNGEE come from the germline V gene. This CDR3 region has 16 residues. V lost 3 bases, J lost 4 bases, and 16 bases lay in between. CDR3 in amino acids: CASSAFPGRNNEKLFF. The CDR3 bases are TGTGCCAGCAGCGCGTTCCCGGGGCGGAATAATGAAAAACTGTTTTTT.

This clone was detected once. The rearrangement uses TRBV7-2 and TRBJ2-5, with D unclear. The germline gives CDR1 SGHTA, CDR2 FQGNSA. Trimming stripped 1 base from V and 0 bases from J, with 9 bases between. The CDR3 contains 15 residues. CDR3: CASSLELGYQETQYF. The CDR3 DNA sequence: TGTGCCAGCAGCTTAGAGTTAGGGTACCAAGAGACCCAGTACTTC.

This clone has just a few counts. The V gene is TRBV7-6, the J gene TRBJ1-4; a possible D gene is TRBD1 (5 bases). Trimming left V 4 bases short and J 7 bases short, with 22 bases between. The CDR3 has 17 residues. Germline CDR1 SGHVS, CDR2 FNYEAQ. The DNA for the CDR3 is TGTGCCAGCAGCTCACCAGGGATAGGGGAGGAAGGTGAAAAACTGTTTTTT. This translates into CASSSPGIGEEGEKLFF.

The J gene is TRBJ1-2, the V gene TRBV4-3, with D possibly TRBD1 on 6 matching bases. Germline V gene sequence: CDR1 LGHNA, CDR2 YSLEER. CDR3 length equals 15 residues. Trimming removed 3 bases at V and 4 bases at J, with 15 bases between. The CDR3 DNA follows: TGCGCCAGCAGCCAGAGACAGGAGACCCTCTATGGCTACACCTTC. It specifies CASSQRQETLYGYTF.

DNA for the CDR3: TGTGCCAGCAGCAGGACAGGGGGCTCCGAGCAGTACTTC. This sequence encodes CASSRTGGSEQYF. The chain employs TRBV27 and TRBJ2-7; 11 bases match TRBD1. The CDR3 is 13 residues long. With 6 bases clipped from V and 6 bases from J, the junction kept 4 bases outside the gene matches. CDR1 and CDR2 from the germline V gene are MNHEY and SMNVEV (reference sequence).

The chain recombines TRBV9 with TRBJ2-7, with 8 nucleotides matching TRBD2. CDR3 length equals 15 residues. The V gene end was trimmed by 2 bases and the J gene end by 2 bases; junction bases not matched to a gene: 6. Per the germline V gene, CDR1 is SGDLS and CDR2 is YYNGEE. The CDR3 DNA reads TGTGCCAGCAGCGTGGTAGCGGGAAAGACCTACGAGCAGTACTTC. Protein sequence: CASSVVAGKTYEQYF.

This chain uses TRBV4-3 with TRBJ2-7, with D possibly TRBD2 on 5 matching bases. Per the germline V gene, CDR1 is LGHNA and CDR2 is YSLEER. Trimming removed 0 bases at V and 2 bases at J, with 11 bases between. This CDR3 spans 15 amino acids. CDR3 in amino acids: CASSQDSGGPYEQYF. The CDR3 nucleotides read TGCGCCAGCAGCCAAGATAGTGGCGGGCCCTACGAGCAGTACTTC.

The chain is built from TRBV29-1 and TRBJ2-1; no definite D call. Trimming stripped 6 bases from V and 5 bases from J, with 5 bases between. Germline-derived CDR1 and CDR2 are SQVTM and ANQGSEA. The CDR3 extends over 10 amino acids. In DNA, the CDR3 is TGCAGCGTCCGGGACAATGAGCAGTTCTTC. Residues: CSVRDNEQFF.

The V and J genes are TRBV7-9 and TRBJ2-5; the D call may be TRBD1 or TRBD2 (6 bases each). V lost 5 bases to trimming and J lost 5 bases, with 12 bases between them. In germline, CDR1 is SEHNR, CDR2 FQNEAQ (reference sequence). The CDR3 runs 13 residues. The CDR3: CASSPWGAETQYF. The CDR3 nucleotides are TGTGCCAGCAGCCCTTGGGGGGCGGAGACCCAGTACTTC.

This clone was counted once. CDR3 residues: CASSTHGNYEQYF. The CDR3 bases are TGTGCCAGCAGTACCCACGGGAACTACGAGCAGTACTTC. This sequence joins TRBV9 and TRBJ2-7, with a possible D match to TRBD2 (5 bases). The CDR3 consists of 13 residues. CDR1 and CDR2 from the germline V gene are SGDLS and YYNGEE. V was pared by 5 bases and J by 3 bases, with 12 bases between. Full variable domain (missing parts from reference TRBV9 and TRBJ2-7): DSGVTQTPKHLITATGQRVTLRCSPRSGDLSVYWYQQSLDQGLQFLIQYYNGEERAKGNILERFSAQQFPDLHSELNLSSLELGDSALYFCASSTHGNYEQYFGPGTRLTVT.

The rearrangement uses TRBV19 and TRBJ2-3; unclear D gene. Trimming took 3 bases from V and 1 from J, leaving 11 bases between them. The V gene's germline CDR1 is LNHDA and CDR2 SQIVND (reference sequence). CDR3 length: 15 residues. CDR3: CASSIFGYGTDTQYF. CDR3 in DNA: TGTGCCAGTAGTATTTTCGGCTACGGCACAGATACGCAGTATTTT.

The chain links TRBV29-1 to TRBJ2-1; D possibly uses TRBD1 or TRBD2 (5 bases each). Trimming removed 1 base from V and 8 bases from J, with 18 bases in between. CDR1 and CDR2 (germline): SQVTM, ANQGSEA. The length of the CDR3 is 15 residues. Here the CDR3 reads CSVEALSTVSDEQFF. The CDR3 DNA sequence: TGCAGCGTTGAAGCCCTCTCGACAGTTAGCGATGAGCAGTTCTTC.

This clone has just one count. The gene calls are TRBV5-4 and TRBJ2-3, with TRBD1 matching over 8 bases. This CDR3 spans 17 amino acids. Germline CDR1 SGHNT, CDR2 YYREEE (reference sequence). Trimming at V came to 0 bases and at J to 3 bases, leaving 9 bases not matched to a gene. The CDR3 region is CASSLVPRTGTTDTQYF. The CDR3 nucleotides are TGTGCCAGCAGCTTGGTCCCGCGGACAGGGACGACAGATACGCAGTATTTT.

V and J are TRBV7-9 and TRBJ1-5; the D gene is possibly TRBD1 (5 bases). The CDR3 is made up of 15 amino acids. Germline values: CDR1 SEHNR, CDR2 FQNEAQ (reference sequence). V lost 0 bases, J lost 3 bases, and 9 bases lay in between. The DNA of the CDR3 is TGTGCCAGCAGCTTAGCAGATGGGACCAATCAGCCCCAGCATTTT. Its protein product is CASSLADGTNQPQHF. Variable domain in full (rest from reference TRBV7-9 and TRBJ1-5): DTGVSQNPRHKITKRGQNVTFRCDPISEHNRLYWYRQTLGQGPEFLTYFQNEAQLEKSRLLSDRFSAERPKGSFSTLEIQRTEQGDSAMYLCASSLADGTNQPQHFGDGTRLSIL.

This chain uses TRBV5-1 with TRBJ2-5; D is possibly TRBD1 or TRBD2 (7 bases each). The end of the DNA aligns better with TRBJ2-7, so the J call may be wrong. Germline CDR1 is SGHRS and CDR2 is YFSETQ. The CDR3 sequence is 14 residues long. The CDR3 sequence: CASSLAGGDYEQYF. CDR3 DNA sequence: TGCGCCAGCAGCTTGGCAGGGGGGGACTACGAGCAGTACTTC.

This clone has a single count. The gene calls are TRBV14 and TRBJ2-1; 8 bases line up with TRBD2. The CDR3 extends over 16 amino acids. J was trimmed by 7 bases and V by 0 bases; bases with no gene match: 8. Germline V CDR1 and CDR2: SGHDN, FVKESK. The CDR3 sequence is CASSQDTGGLWNEQFF. CDR3 sequence (DNA): TGTGCCAGCAGCCAAGATACGGGGGGGCTTTGGAATGAGCAGTTCTTC.

The chain uses TRBV11-2 and TRBJ1-2; no reliable D call. Germline V gene lookup returns CDR1 SGHAT and CDR2 FQNNGV. The CDR3 covers 15 residues. V was cut by 0 bases and J by 8 bases, with 16 bases left in between. Written as DNA, the CDR3 is TGTGCCAGCAGCTTAGATGGGCAGGTCGGCTACGGCTACACCTTC. This gives the protein CASSLDGQVGYGYTF.

This clone has a handful of counts. V and J are TRBV4-1 and TRBJ2-7, with 9 bases aligning to TRBD1. CDR3 length: 14 amino acids. V was pared by 8 bases and J by 4 bases, with 9 bases of the junction left unmatched. The germline gives CDR1 MGHRA, CDR2 YSYEKL. This CDR3 reads CASRPGTGTYEQYF. The CDR3 region has the DNA TGCGCCAGCCGACCGGGGACAGGGACTTACGAGCAGTACTTC.